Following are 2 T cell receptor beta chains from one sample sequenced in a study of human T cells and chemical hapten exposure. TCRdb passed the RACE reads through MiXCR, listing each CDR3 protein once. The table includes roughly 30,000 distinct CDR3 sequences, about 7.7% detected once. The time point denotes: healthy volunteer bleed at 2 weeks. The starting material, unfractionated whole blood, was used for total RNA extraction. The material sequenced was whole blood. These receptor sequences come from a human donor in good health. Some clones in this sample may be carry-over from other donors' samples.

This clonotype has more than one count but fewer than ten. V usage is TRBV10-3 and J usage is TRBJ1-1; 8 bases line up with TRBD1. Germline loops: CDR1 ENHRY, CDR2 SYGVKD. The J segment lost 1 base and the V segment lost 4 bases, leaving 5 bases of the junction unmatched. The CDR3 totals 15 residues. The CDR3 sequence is CAISATGQANTEAFF. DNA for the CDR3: TGTGCCATCAGTGCTACGGGACAGGCGAACACTGAAGCTTTCTTT.

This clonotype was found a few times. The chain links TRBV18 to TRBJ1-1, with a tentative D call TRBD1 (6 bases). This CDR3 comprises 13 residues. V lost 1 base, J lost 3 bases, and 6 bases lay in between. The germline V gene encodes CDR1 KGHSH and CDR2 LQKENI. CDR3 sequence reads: CASSPQGDTEAFF. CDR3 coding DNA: TGTGCCAGCTCACCACAGGGGGACACTGAAGCTTTCTTT.